Given below is one TCR beta chain in context. This clonotype was seen a few times. The antigen it recognizes is unknown. Per-base qualities were not stored, and no clone one base away is much larger. This specimen comes from a study of identical twins (dated by TCRdb to the mid-2010s). Turning to the overall study: To test whether fetal clonotypes persist, this study deep-sequenced TCR alpha and beta repertoires from monozygotic twins, from unrelated adults of various ages, and from cord blood. To rule out contamination, replicate twin experiments were performed at different times with different library preparation protocols.

The cysteine opens and the phenylalanine closes a CDR3 of 14 amino acids. The retained sequence is limited to the CDR3, 42 bases, with the frame set at the first base. The germline V gene sets CDR1 to ENHRY and CDR2 to SYGVKD. The germline V and J ends show losses of 10 bases and 0 bases respectively, and no gene match explains 2 bases of the junction. Only healthy Caucasian donors were included. Three pairs of female monozygotic twins, all aged about 18 to 30 years, were included in the twin cohort. The RNA used for TCR libraries was isolated from peripheral blood mononuclear cells. Libraries came from 5' RACE. The sample was run on an Illumina HiSeq 2000. A universal primer binding site was introduced by template switching, and a unique molecular identifier was present in the final cDNA, enabling accurate counting of TCR cDNA molecules. Specific primers in the conserved constant-segment region were used to synthesize first-strand cDNA for the TCR alpha and beta chains. To control for contamination, each cDNA library was double barcoded with a SMART-Mk sample barcode plus Illumina barcodes. Two successive PCR steps introduced TruSeq adapter sequences along with Illumina sample barcodes. The TCR alpha and beta cDNA libraries were sequenced on the Illumina HiSeq platform using custom primers. Per the original workflow: Raw reads were processed with MiGEC to extract unique molecular identifiers, and MiXCR was used to determine CDR3 positions. Recombination models were inferred per individual with the repgenHMM and IGoR tools using an EM algorithm. Shared clonotypes were analyzed with the tcR package in R, and sharing was normalized by the product of cloneset sizes. To study raw recombination free of thymic and clonal selection effects, out-of-frame nonproductive sequences were analyzed. The public sequencing data were trimmed at Q25 with fastp and processed into clonotypes with MiXCR by TCRdb, which kept only in-frame beta chains. Every CDR3 protein is listed once, alongside the most common genes and DNA of its rows. None of the V and J calls come from the authors' own analysis; TCRdb made them. The sample table holds about 790,000 distinct CDR3 sequences, of which 15% to 20% were seen once. The ten largest clones capture about an eighth of the sample.

On the study overall, not on this receptor specifically: Invariant T cells such as MAIT and iNKT could partly confound zero-insertion analyses, although diverse VJ usage argued against such confounding for most clonotypes. Abundant cord blood beta clonotypes carried fewer insertions; young adult naive repertoires showed a weaker similar trend, while memory repertoires showed none. A weaker excess of twin sharing was found in beta out-of-frame sequences because the signal-to-noise ratio was lowered by fewer shared sequences. Conclusions relied on cross-sectional statistical analysis, since the same donors could not be followed over many years. Compared with coincidental sharing between unrelated individuals, an excess of low generation-probability sequences was observed among out-of-frame TCR alpha sequences shared between twins. Recombination models systematically underestimated out-of-frame TCR alpha sharing in monozygotic twins but agreed with sharing between unrelated individuals.

The same sample was also studied in work on T cells expressing NK-cell markers. As that second paper reports: In sorted CD3+CD56+NKG2C+, CD3+CD56+NKG2C- and CD3+CD56-NKG2C+ T-cell subsets from roughly 8 donors, TCR beta-chain repertoires were profiled. Seven of the eight sequenced donors were HCMV-seropositive and one was HCMV-seronegative. In several experiments an anti-gammadeltaTCR antibody was added to restrict sorting to alphabetaTCR-expressing T cells. In roughly 6 donors, the dominant CD3+CD56+NKG2C+ clonotypes were found to rank among the top 10 CD8+ clonotypes and to make up about 1.0-7.0% of CD8+ T cells. Those dominant clonotypes were again the most abundant among CD3+CD56-NKG2C+ cells in four donors, at about 28.3-65%. Whether the expanded NKG2C-expressing T cell clones were specific for HCMV antigens was left unclear. The study sequenced eight donors, all healthy volunteers chosen at random: three men and five women. HCMV-specific IgG was detected in serum with a commercial ELISA kit to determine HCMV serostatus. For about 6 donors, unsorted PBMC were also used to sequence bulk peripheral blood T-cell repertoires. MIGEC handled demultiplexing of the reads and grouping by UMI, while MiTCR was used to assemble and quantify clonotypes. Only TCR cDNA sequences supported by at least two reads were kept to exclude erroneous sequences. The tcR package was used for downstream repertoire analysis, and clonotypes were matched between fractions using CDR3 nucleotide sequence together with V segment. VDJmatch was used to annotate antigen specificity against VDJdb, with one amino acid substitution allowed in CDR3.

The sequence derives from a woman aged 18-29 years in good health. Sequenced input: PBMCs. The V and J segments used are TRBV10-3 and TRBJ2-2, with 10 middle bases fitting TRBD2. The nucleotide sequence is given as TGTGCCACCCTAGCGGGAGCGAACACCGGGGAGCTGTTTTTT. Translated, it reads CATLAGANTGELFF.